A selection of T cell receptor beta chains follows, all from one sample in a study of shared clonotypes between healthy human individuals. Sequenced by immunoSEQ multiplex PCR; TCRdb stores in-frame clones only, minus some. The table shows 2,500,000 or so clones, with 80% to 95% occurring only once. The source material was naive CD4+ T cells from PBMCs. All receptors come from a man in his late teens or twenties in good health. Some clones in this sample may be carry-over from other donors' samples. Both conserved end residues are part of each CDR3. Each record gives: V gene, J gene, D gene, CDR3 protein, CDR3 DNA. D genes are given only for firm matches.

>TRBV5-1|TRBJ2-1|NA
CASSLAGVRNEQFF
TGCGCCAGCAGCTTGGCGGGAGTTAGGAATGAGCAGTTCTTC
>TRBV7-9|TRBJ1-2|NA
CASSLVLEGIYGYTF
TGTGCCAGCAGCTTGGTACTAGAGGGGATCTATGGCTACACCTTC
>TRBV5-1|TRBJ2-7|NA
CASSLEDLYEQYF
TGCGCCAGCAGCTTGGAGGACCTCTACGAGCAGTACTTC
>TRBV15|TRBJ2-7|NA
CATSRSPTWRQYF
TGTGCCACCAGCAGATCCCCAACTTGGAGGCAGTACTTC
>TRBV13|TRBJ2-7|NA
CASSYRRSYEQYF
TGTGCCAGCAGCTATCGACGATCCTACGAGCAGTACTTC
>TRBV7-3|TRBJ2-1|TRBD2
CASSPGTSGSEQFF
TGTGCCAGCAGCCCCGGGACTAGCGGGAGTGAGCAGTTCTTC
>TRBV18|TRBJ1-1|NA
CASSQGRDTEAFF
TGTGCCAGCTCACAGGGACGGGACACTGAAGCTTTCTTT
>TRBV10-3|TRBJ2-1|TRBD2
CATKTSGRINEQFF
TGTGCCACCAAGACTAGCGGGAGGATCAATGAGCAGTTCTTC
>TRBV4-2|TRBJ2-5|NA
CASSHLGDKETQYF
TGTGCCAGCAGTCATCTCGGAGACAAAGAGACCCAGTACTTC
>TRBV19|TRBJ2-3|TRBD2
CASIDAGAADTQYF
TGTGCCAGTATTGACGCGGGAGCAGCAGATACGCAGTATTTT
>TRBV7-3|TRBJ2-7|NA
CASSLIGGYEQYF
TGTGCCAGCAGCTTAATCGGGGGATACGAGCAGTACTTC